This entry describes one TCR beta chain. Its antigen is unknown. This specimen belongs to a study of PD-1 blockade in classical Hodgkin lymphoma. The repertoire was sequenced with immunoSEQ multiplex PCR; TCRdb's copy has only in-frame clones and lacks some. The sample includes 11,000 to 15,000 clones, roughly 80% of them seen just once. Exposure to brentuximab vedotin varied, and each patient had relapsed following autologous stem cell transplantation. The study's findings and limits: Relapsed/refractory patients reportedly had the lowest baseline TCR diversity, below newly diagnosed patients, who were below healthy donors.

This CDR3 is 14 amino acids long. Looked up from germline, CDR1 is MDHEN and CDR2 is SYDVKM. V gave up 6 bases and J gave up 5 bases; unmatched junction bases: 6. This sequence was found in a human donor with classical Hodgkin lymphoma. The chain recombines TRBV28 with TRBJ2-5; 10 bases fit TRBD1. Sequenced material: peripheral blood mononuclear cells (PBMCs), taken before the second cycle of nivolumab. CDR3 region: CASRHWGQGETQYF. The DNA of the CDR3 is TGTGCCAGCAGACACTGGGGACAGGGGGAGACCCAGTACTTC.